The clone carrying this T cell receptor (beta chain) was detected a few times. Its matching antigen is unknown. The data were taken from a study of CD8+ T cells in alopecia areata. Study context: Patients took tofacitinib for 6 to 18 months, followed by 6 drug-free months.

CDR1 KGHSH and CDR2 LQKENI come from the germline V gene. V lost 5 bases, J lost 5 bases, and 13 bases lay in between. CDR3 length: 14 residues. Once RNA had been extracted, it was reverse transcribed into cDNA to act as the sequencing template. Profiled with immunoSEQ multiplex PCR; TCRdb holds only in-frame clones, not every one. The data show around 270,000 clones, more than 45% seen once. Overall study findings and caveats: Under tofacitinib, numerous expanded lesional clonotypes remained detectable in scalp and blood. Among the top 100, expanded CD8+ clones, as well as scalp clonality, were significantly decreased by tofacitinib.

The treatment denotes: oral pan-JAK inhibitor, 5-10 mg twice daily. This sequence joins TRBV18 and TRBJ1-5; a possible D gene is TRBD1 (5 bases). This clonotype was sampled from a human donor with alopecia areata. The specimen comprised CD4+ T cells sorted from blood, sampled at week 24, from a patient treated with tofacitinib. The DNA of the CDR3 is TGTGCCAGCTCAGTCCTGGGGGTGGATCAGCCCCAGCATTTT. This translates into CASSVLGVDQPQHF.